Listed below are T cell receptor beta chains from one sample, sequenced in a study of cytomegalovirus exposure and HLA in healthy donors. Sequencing was performed with immunoSEQ multiplex PCR; in TCRdb, only in-frame clones are kept and a portion is missing. The repertoire includes about 60,000 clones, 80% of them detected once, and about 4.1% sits in the top ten. The material sequenced was PBMCs. These receptors were collected from a woman aged 25 to 45 in good health and CMV-seronegative. CDR3s include the opening cysteine and the closing phenylalanine or tryptophan. Each record gives: J gene, V gene, CDR3 protein.

j_gene: TRBJ1-5
v_gene: TRBV18
CDR3aa: CASSPGQTNQPQHF

j_gene: TRBJ2-3
v_gene: TRBV4-1
CDR3aa: CASSQDGGPDTQYF

j_gene: TRBJ2-1
v_gene: TRBV5-1
CDR3aa: CASSLLQGTGNEQFF

j_gene: TRBJ2-5
v_gene: TRBV27
CDR3aa: CASSSLAGFRETQYF

j_gene: TRBJ1-1
v_gene: TRBV29-1
CDR3aa: CSVHLGAGGVAFF

j_gene: TRBJ2-7
v_gene: TRBV5-1
CDR3aa: CASSSGQISSYEQYF

j_gene: TRBJ2-7
v_gene: TRBV18
CDR3aa: CASSPPQTPYEQYF

j_gene: TRBJ2-1
v_gene: TRBV27
CDR3aa: CARQGQVDNEQFF

j_gene: TRBJ2-7
v_gene: TRBV30
CDR3aa: CAWSVLNLYEQYF

j_gene: TRBJ2-5
v_gene: TRBV7-6
CDR3aa: CASSLSRSLGETQYF

j_gene: TRBJ2-7
v_gene: TRBV30
CDR3aa: CAWSTTSGTEQYF

j_gene: TRBJ2-5
v_gene: TRBV4-2
CDR3aa: CASSQDGRDQETQYF

j_gene: TRBJ2-7
v_gene: TRBV6-5
CDR3aa: CAGETGGPHEQYF

j_gene: TRBJ1-4
v_gene: TRBV5-8
CDR3aa: CASSWGQGTTNEKLFF

j_gene: TRBJ2-3
v_gene: TRBV2
CDR3aa: CASSGRLAGTDTQYF

j_gene: TRBJ1-2
v_gene: TRBV11-2
CDR3aa: CASSSGVYGYTF

j_gene: TRBJ1-5
v_gene: TRBV11-3
CDR3aa: CASSLGGPNQPQHF

j_gene: TRBJ2-3
v_gene: TRBV6-5
CDR3aa: CASSFTYRNTDTQYF

j_gene: TRBJ2-3
v_gene: TRBV6-1
CDR3aa: CASSEGTGGTDTQYF

j_gene: TRBJ1-5
v_gene: TRBV30
CDR3aa: CACGAQGLEQPQHF

j_gene: TRBJ1-1
v_gene: TRBV4-1
CDR3aa: CASSPRATTGPNTEAFF

j_gene: TRBJ1-1
v_gene: TRBV6-5
CDR3aa: CASTIQARGTEAFF

j_gene: TRBJ2-3
v_gene: TRBV14
CDR3aa: CASSPFPSDTQYF

j_gene: TRBJ2-5
v_gene: TRBV5-1
CDR3aa: CASSWGTGGETQYF

j_gene: TRBJ2-2
v_gene: TRBV19
CDR3aa: CASRVSGTGELFF

j_gene: TRBJ2-1
v_gene: TRBV7-7
CDR3aa: CASSLAGGNEQFF

j_gene: TRBJ2-7
v_gene: TRBV9
CDR3aa: CASSVSGQAYEQYF

j_gene: TRBJ2-1
v_gene: TRBV7-7
CDR3aa: CASSAGTISYNEQFF

j_gene: TRBJ2-3
v_gene: TRBV11-2
CDR3aa: CASSFITNVDTQYF

j_gene: TRBJ1-5
v_gene: TRBV30
CDR3aa: CAWSPRYAANSNQPQHF

j_gene: TRBJ1-5
v_gene: TRBV30
CDR3aa: CAWSVERYNQPQHF

j_gene: TRBJ1-2
v_gene: TRBV29-1
CDR3aa: CSVGTGTDYGYTF

j_gene: TRBJ1-1
v_gene: TRBV5-1
CDR3aa: CASNSRQGGPEAFF

j_gene: TRBJ2-2
v_gene: TRBV10-2
CDR3aa: CASSSTSGGELFF

j_gene: TRBJ1-6
v_gene: TRBV4-1
CDR3aa: CASSQLAGGAYNSPLHF

j_gene: TRBJ2-6
v_gene: TRBV6-4
CDR3aa: CASSDPRTGGVPGANVLTF

j_gene: TRBJ1-3
v_gene: TRBV9
CDR3aa: CASSVGSDRGGNTIYF